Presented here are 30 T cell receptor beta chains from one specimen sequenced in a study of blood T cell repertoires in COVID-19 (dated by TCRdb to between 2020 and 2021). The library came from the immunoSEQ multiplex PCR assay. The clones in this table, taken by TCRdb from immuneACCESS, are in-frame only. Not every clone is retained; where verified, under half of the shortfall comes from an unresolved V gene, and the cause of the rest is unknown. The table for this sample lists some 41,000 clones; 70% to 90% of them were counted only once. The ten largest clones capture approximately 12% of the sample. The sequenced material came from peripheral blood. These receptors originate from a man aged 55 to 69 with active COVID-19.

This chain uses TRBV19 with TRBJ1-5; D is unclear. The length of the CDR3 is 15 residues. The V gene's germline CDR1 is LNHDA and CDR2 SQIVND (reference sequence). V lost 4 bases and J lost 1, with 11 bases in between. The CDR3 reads CASSTGKRSNQPQHF. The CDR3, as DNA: TGTGCCAGTAGTACCGGGAAGCGGAGCAATCAGCCCCAGCATTTT. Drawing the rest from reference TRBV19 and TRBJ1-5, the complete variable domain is DGGITQSPKYLFRKEGQNVTLSCEQNLNHDAMYWYRQDPGQGLRLIYYSQIVNDFQKGDIAEGYSVSREKKESFPLTVTSAQKNPTAFYLCASSTGKRSNQPQHFGDGTRLSIL.

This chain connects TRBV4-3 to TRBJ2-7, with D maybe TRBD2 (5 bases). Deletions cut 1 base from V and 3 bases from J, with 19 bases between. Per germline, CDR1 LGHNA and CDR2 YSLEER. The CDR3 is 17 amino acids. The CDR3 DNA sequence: TGCGCCAGCAGCCAAGTCGAAGGCGGACTCCGAAGCTACGAGCAGTACTTC. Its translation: CASSQVEGGLRSYEQYF.

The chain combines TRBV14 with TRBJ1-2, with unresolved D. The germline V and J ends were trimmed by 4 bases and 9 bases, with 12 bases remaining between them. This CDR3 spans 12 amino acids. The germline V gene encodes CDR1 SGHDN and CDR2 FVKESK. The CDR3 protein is CASSPTPLSYTF. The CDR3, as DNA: TGTGCCAGCAGCCCGACACCCCTGAGCTACACCTTC.

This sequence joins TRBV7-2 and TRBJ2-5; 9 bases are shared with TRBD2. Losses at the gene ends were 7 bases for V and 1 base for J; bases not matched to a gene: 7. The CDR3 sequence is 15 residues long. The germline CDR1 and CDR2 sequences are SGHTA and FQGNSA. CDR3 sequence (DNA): TGTGCCAGCACCCGGCTAGCGGGACCCCAAGAGACCCAGTACTTC. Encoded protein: CASTRLAGPQETQYF. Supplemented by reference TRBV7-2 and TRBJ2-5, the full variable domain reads GAGVSQSPSNKVTEKGKDVELRCDPISGHTALYWYRQSLGQGLEFLIYFQGNSAPDKSGLPSDRFSAERTGGSVSTLTIQRTQQEDSAVYLCASTRLAGPQETQYFGPGTRLLVL.

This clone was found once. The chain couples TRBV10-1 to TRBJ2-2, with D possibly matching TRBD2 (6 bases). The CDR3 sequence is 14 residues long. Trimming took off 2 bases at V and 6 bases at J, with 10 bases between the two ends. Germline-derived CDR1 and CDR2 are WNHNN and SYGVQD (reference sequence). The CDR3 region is CASSEELAAGELFF. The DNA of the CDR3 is TGCGCCAGCAGTGAGGAACTAGCCGCCGGGGAGCTGTTTTTT.

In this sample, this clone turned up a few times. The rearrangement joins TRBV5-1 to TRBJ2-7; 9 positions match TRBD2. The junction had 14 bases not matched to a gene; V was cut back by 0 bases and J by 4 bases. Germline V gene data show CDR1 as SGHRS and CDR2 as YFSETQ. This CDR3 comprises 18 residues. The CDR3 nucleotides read TGCGCCAGCAGCTTGGATACAGCGGGAGGCCCTACACTATACGAGCAGTACTTC. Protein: CASSLDTAGGPTLYEQYF.

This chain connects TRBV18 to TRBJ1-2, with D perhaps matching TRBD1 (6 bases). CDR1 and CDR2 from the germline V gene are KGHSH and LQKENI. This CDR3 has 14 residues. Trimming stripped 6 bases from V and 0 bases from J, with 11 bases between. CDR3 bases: TGTGCCAGCTCTCCGGACAGATCTAACTATGGCTACACCTTC. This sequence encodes CASSPDRSNYGYTF.

The CDR3 nucleotides are TGTGCCAGCAGCTATTACAATGAGCAGTTCTTC. Translation gives CASSYYNEQFF. The gene calls are TRBV27 and TRBJ2-1; D not certain. Per germline, CDR1 MNHEY and CDR2 SMNVEV (reference sequence). The V end was cut by 6 bases, the J end by 4 bases, with 4 bases between. There are 11 residues in the CDR3.

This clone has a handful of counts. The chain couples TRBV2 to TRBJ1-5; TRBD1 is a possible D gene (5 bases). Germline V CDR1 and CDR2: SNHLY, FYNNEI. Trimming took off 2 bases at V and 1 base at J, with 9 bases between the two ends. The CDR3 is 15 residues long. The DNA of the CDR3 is TGTGCCAGCAGTGAAATCTGGGGCAGCAATCAGCCCCAGCATTTT. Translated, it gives CASSEIWGSNQPQHF.

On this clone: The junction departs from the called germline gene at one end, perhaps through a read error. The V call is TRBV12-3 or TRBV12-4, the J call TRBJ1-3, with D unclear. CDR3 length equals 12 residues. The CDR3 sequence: CASSLDSARSNF. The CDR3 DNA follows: TGTGCCAGCAGTTTAGACAGTGCTCGGTCCAATTTT.

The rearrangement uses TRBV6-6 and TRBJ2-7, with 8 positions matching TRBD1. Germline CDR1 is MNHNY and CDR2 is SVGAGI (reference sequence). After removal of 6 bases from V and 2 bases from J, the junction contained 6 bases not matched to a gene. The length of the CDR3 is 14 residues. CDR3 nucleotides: TGTGCCAGCAGAAACGGACAGGGAGCCTACGAGCAGTACTTC. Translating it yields CASRNGQGAYEQYF.

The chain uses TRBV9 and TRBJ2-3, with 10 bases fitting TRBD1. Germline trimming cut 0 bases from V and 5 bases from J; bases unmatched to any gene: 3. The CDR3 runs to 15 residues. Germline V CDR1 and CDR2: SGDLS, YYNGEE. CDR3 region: CASSVDGTGVDTQYF. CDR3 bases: TGTGCCAGCAGCGTAGATGGGACAGGGGTAGATACGCAGTATTTT.

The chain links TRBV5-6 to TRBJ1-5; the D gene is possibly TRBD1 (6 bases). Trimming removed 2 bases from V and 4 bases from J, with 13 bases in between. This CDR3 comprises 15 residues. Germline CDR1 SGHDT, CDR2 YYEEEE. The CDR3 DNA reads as TGTGCCAGCAGCTTATCGGGGGGCTTAAATCAGCCCCAGCATTTT. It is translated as CASSLSGGLNQPQHF.

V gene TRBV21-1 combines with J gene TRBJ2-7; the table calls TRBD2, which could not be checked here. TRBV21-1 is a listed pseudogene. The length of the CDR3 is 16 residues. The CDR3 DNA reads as TGTGCCAGCAGCAGTACTAGCGGGATTCCCTCCTACGAGCAGTACTTC. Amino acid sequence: CASSSTSGIPSYEQYF.

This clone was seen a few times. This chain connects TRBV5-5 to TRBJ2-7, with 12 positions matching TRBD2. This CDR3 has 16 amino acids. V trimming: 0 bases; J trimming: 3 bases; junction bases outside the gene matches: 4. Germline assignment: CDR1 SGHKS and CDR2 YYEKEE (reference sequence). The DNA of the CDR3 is TGTGCCAGCAGCTTGGGGCGACTAGCGGGGGACTACGAGCAGTACTTC. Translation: CASSLGRLAGDYEQYF.

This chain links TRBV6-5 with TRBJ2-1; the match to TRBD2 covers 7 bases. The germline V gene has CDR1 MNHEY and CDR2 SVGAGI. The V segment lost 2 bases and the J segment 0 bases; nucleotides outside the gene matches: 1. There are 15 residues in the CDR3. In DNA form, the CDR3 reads TGTGCCAGCAGTTACGGCGGGAGCTCCTACAATGAGCAGTTCTTC. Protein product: CASSYGGSSYNEQFF.

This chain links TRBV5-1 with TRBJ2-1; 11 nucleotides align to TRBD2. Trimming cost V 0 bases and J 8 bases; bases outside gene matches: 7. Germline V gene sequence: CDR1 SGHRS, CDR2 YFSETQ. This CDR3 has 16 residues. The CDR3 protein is CASSLAGLAGGDEQFF. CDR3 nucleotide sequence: TGCGCCAGCAGCTTGGCCGGGCTAGCGGGAGGCGATGAGCAGTTCTTC. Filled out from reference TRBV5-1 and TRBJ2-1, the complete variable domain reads KAGVTQTPRYLIKTRGQQVTLSCSPISGHRSVSWYQQTPGQGLQFLFEYFSETQRNKGNFPGRFSGRQFSNSRSEMNVSTLELGDSALYLCASSLAGLAGGDEQFFGPGTRLTVL.

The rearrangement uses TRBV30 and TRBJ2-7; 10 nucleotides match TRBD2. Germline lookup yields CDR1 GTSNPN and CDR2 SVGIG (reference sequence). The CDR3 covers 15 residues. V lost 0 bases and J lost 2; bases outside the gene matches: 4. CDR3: CAWSVPAGGAYEQYF. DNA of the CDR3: TGTGCCTGGAGTGTACCAGCGGGAGGGGCCTACGAGCAGTACTTC.

The CDR3 is CAISLGDTGRSYYGYTF. The CDR3 DNA is TGTGCCATCAGCCTGGGGGACACGGGCAGATCTTACTATGGCTACACCTTC. This rearrangement joins TRBV10-3 to TRBJ1-2; tentative D call: TRBD1 (6 bases). Germline V gives CDR1 ENHRY, CDR2 SYGVKD. The CDR3 consists of 17 residues. V was pared by 6 bases and J by 3 bases, with 23 bases between.

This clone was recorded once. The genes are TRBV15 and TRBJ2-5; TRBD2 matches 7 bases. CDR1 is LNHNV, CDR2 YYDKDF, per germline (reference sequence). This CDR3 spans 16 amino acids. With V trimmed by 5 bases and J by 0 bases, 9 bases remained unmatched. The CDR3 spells CATSDPNGGNQETQYF. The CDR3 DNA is TGTGCCACCAGCGACCCGAACGGGGGGAACCAAGAGACCCAGTACTTC.

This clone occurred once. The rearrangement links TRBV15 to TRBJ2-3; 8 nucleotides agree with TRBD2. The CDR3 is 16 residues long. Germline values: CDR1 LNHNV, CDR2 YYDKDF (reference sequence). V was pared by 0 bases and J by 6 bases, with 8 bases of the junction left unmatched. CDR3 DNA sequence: TGTGCCACCAGCAGAGATGCGAGCGGGAGAGGTGATACGCAGTATTTT. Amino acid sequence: CATSRDASGRGDTQYF.

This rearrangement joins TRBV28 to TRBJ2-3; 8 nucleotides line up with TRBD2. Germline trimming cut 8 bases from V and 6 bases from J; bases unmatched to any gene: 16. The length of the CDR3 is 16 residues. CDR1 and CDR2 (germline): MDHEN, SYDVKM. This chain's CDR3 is CASGTSSGTGRDTQYF. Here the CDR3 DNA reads TGTGCCAGCGGAACTAGTAGCGGGACGGGCAGGGATACGCAGTATTTT.

CDR3 sequence: CASSPSSGSGYEQYF. The CDR3 region has the DNA TGTGCCAGCAGCCCATCTAGCGGGAGTGGTTACGAGCAGTACTTC. The V gene is TRBV7-2, the J gene TRBJ2-7, with TRBD2 matching over 10 bases. The length of the CDR3 is 15 residues. In germline, CDR1 is SGHTA, CDR2 FQGNSA. Germline trimming cut 5 bases from V and 4 bases from J; bases unmatched to any gene: 8.

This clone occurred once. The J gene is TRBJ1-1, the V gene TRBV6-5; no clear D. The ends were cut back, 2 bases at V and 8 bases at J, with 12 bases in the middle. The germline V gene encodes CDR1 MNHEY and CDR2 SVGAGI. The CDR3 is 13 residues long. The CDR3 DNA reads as TGTGCCAGCAGTTACATTTTTGGGAGGGAAGCTTTCTTT. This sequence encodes CASSYIFGREAFF.

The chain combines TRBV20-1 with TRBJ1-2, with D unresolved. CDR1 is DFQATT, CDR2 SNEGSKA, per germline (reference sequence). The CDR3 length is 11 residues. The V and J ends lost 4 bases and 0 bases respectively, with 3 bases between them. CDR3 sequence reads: CSAISNYGYTF. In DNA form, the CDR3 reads TGCAGTGCTATCTCTAACTATGGCTACACCTTC.

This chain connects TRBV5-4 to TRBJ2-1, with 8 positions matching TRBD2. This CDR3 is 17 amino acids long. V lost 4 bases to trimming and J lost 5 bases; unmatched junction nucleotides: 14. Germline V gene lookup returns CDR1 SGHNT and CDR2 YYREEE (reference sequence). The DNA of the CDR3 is TGTGCCAGCAGCGCCGGACTAGCCGTTTTTCTCGACAATGAGCAGTTCTTC. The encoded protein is CASSAGLAVFLDNEQFF.

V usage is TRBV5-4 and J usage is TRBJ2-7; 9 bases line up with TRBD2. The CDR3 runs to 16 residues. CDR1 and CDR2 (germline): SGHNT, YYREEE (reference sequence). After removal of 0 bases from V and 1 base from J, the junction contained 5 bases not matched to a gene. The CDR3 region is CASSLVAGVGSYEQYF. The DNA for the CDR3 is TGTGCCAGCAGCTTGGTAGCGGGAGTTGGGTCCTACGAGCAGTACTTC.

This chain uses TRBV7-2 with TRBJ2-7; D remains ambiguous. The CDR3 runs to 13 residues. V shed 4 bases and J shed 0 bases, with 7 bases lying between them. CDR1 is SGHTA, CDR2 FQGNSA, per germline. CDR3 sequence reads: CASSSRASYEQYF. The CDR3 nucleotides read TGTGCCAGCAGCTCGCGCGCCTCCTACGAGCAGTACTTC.

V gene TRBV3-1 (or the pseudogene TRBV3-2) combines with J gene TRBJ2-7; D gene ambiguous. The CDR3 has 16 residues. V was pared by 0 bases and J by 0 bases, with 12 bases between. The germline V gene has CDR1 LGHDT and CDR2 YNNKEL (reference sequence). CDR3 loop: CASSQDMAVYSYEQYF. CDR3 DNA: TGTGCCAGCAGCCAAGATATGGCGGTTTACTCCTACGAGCAGTACTTC.

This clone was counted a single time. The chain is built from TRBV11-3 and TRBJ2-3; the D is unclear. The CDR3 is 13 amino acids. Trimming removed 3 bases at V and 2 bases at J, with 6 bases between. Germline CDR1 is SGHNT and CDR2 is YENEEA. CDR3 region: CASSFGATDTQYF. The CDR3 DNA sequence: TGTGCCAGCAGCTTCGGAGCCACAGATACGCAGTATTTT. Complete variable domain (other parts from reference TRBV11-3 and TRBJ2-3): EAGVVQSPRYKIIEKKQPVAFWCNPISGHNTLYWYLQNLGQGPELLIRYENEEAVDDSQLPKDRFSAERLKGVDSTLKIQPAELGDSAVYLCASSFGATDTQYFGPGTRLTVL.